A selection of T cell receptor beta chains follows, all from one sample in a study of T cells after somatic rescue of genetic block. The assay was immunoSEQ multiplex PCR, and TCRdb's table has in-frame clones only and misses some. The table has 70,000 to 95,000 clones, 80% to 90% seen once. What was sequenced was peripheral blood mononuclear cells (PBMCs). These receptors were obtained from a woman aged 18-29 years. CDR3s include the opening cysteine and the closing phenylalanine or tryptophan. D genes are given only for firm matches.

j_call: TRBJ1-2
d_call: TRBD1
v_call: TRBV2
cdr3_aa: CASSVKQGARGYTF
cdr3_nt: TGTGCCAGCAGTGTAAAGCAGGGGGCGCGTGGCTACACCTTC

j_call: TRBJ2-3
d_call: .
v_call: TRBV7-9
cdr3_aa: CASRRAIGTDTQYF
cdr3_nt: TGTGCCAGCAGGCGGGCGATTGGCACAGATACGCAGTATTTT

j_call: TRBJ1-5
d_call: .
v_call: TRBV6-1
cdr3_aa: CASSRQSSNQPQHF
cdr3_nt: TGTGCCAGCAGTAGACAGTCTAGCAATCAGCCCCAGCATTTT

j_call: TRBJ2-3
d_call: .
v_call: TRBV12-5
cdr3_aa: CASGLVDTQYF
cdr3_nt: TGTGCTAGTGGTTTGGTGGATACGCAGTATTTT

j_call: TRBJ2-1
d_call: TRBD1
v_call: TRBV28
cdr3_aa: CASSQPGTGGNEQFF
cdr3_nt: TGTGCCAGCAGCCAACCCGGGACAGGGGGCAATGAGCAGTTCTTC

j_call: TRBJ1-4
d_call: TRBD1
v_call: TRBV30
cdr3_aa: CAWDRAGNEKLFF
cdr3_nt: TGTGCCTGGGACAGGGCCGGTAATGAAAAACTGTTTTTT

j_call: TRBJ2-2
d_call: .
v_call: TRBV27
cdr3_aa: CASSLSRGDTGELFF
cdr3_nt: TGTGCCAGCAGTTTATCTCGCGGGGACACCGGGGAGCTGTTTTTT

j_call: TRBJ2-7
d_call: .
v_call: TRBV4-1
cdr3_aa: CASSQQGTVYGQYF
cdr3_nt: TGCGCCAGCAGCCAACAAGGGACTGTCTACGGGCAGTACTTC

j_call: TRBJ2-5
d_call: .
v_call: TRBV5-4
cdr3_aa: CASSLGSGGGGQYF
cdr3_nt: TGTGCCAGCAGCTTGGGTTCAGGGGGAGGGGGCCAGTACTTC

j_call: TRBJ2-7
d_call: .
v_call: TRBV5-6
cdr3_aa: CASSLRRGSSYEQYF
cdr3_nt: TGTGCCAGCAGCTTGAGGCGGGGAAGCTCCTACGAGCAGTACTTC

j_call: TRBJ1-1
d_call: .
v_call: TRBV28
cdr3_aa: CASTLGGGQAFF
cdr3_nt: TGTGCCAGCACCTTGGGAGGGGGGCAAGCTTTCTTT

j_call: TRBJ2-1
d_call: .
v_call: TRBV7-9
cdr3_aa: CASSLEAPNEQFF
cdr3_nt: TGTGCCAGCAGCTTAGAGGCCCCGAATGAGCAGTTCTTC

j_call: TRBJ2-1
d_call: .
v_call: TRBV9
cdr3_aa: CASSDPTGNEQFF
cdr3_nt: TGTGCCAGCAGCGACCCCACGGGCAATGAGCAGTTCTTC

j_call: TRBJ2-5
d_call: TRBD1
v_call: TRBV7-8
cdr3_aa: CASSLYPSQGGLNRETQYF
cdr3_nt: TGTGCCAGCAGCTTATATCCATCCCAAGGGGGCCTCAATAGGGAGACCCAGTACTTC

j_call: TRBJ2-1
d_call: .
v_call: TRBV19
cdr3_aa: CASTPGLPREQFF
cdr3_nt: TGTGCCAGTACCCCGGGACTGCCCAGGGAGCAGTTCTTC

j_call: TRBJ2-3
d_call: TRBD1
v_call: TRBV7-9
cdr3_aa: CASSQGADTQYF
cdr3_nt: TGTGCCAGCAGCCAGGGGGCAGATACGCAGTATTTT